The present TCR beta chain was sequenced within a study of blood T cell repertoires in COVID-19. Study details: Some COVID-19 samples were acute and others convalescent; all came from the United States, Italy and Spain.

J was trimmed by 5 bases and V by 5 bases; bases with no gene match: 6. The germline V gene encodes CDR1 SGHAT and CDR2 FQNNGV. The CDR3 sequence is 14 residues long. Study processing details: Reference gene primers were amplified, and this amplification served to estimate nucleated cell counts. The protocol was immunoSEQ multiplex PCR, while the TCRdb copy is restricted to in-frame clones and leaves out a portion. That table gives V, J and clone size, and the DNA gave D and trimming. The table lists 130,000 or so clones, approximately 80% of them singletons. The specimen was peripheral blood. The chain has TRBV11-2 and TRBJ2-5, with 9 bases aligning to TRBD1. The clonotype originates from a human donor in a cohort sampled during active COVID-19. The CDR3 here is CASSPGTGIETQYF. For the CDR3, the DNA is TGTGCCAGCAGCCCGGGGACAGGGATCGAGACCCAGTACTTC.